One and the same sample provided the 26 T cell receptor beta chains below, sequenced in a study of blood T cell repertoires in COVID-19. Some clones are missing from TCRdb's copy, which holds only in-frame ones; the method was immunoSEQ multiplex PCR. This repertoire shows 180,000 or so clones, around 85% found once; its top ten account for around 3%. Input material: peripheral blood. Receptors were obtained from a man in his 60s with acute or convalescent COVID-19.

This chain uses TRBV10-1 with TRBJ2-3, with a possible D match to TRBD2 (5 bases). Trimming pared 8 bases from V and 8 bases from J, leaving 11 bases between. Germline V lookup: CDR1 WNHNN, CDR2 SYGVQD (reference sequence). The CDR3 length is 11 residues. CDR3 sequence: CASPRGSTQYF. The CDR3 DNA sequence: TGCGCCAGCCCGAGAGGGAGTACGCAGTATTTT.

The gene calls are TRBV19 and TRBJ1-4, with a tentative D call TRBD1 (6 bases). CDR3 length: 13 amino acids. The V gene's germline CDR1 is LNHDA and CDR2 SQIVND (reference sequence). Trimming stripped 5 bases from V and 7 bases from J, with 11 bases between. This CDR3 is CASSSGASEKLFF. The CDR3 region has the DNA TGTGCCAGTAGTTCAGGGGCGAGTGAAAAACTGTTTTTT.

The chain is built from TRBV11-3 and TRBJ2-1; D may be TRBD1 (6 bases). From germline, CDR1 is SGHNT and CDR2 YENEEA. CDR3 length equals 13 residues. The ends were cut back, 4 bases at V and 6 bases at J, with 10 bases in the middle. For the CDR3, the DNA is TGTGCCAGCAGCTGGGGGCCCTTCAATGAGCAGTTCTTC. This translates into CASSWGPFNEQFF.

The J gene is TRBJ1-1, the V gene TRBV28; a possible D gene is TRBD1 (5 bases). Trimming stripped 9 bases from V and 9 bases from J, with 20 bases between. The CDR3 is made up of 13 amino acids. Germline V gene sequence: CDR1 MDHEN, CDR2 SYDVKM. The CDR3 DNA is TGTGCCAGTGGGGGGGGGACGGCGAGGAAAGCTTTCTTT. It specifies CASGGGTARKAFF. Using reference TRBV28 and TRBJ1-1 for the parts outside the CDR3, the full variable domain is DVKVTQSSRYLVKRTGEKVFLECVQDMDHENMFWYRQDPGLGLRLIYFSYDVKMKEKGDIPEGYSVSREKKERFSLILESASTNQTSMYLCASGGGTARKAFFGQGTRLTVV.

V is TRBV9 and J is TRBJ2-1; TRBD2 agrees at 9 bases. The V segment lost 0 bases and the J segment 5 bases; nucleotides outside the gene matches: 12. The CDR3 is made up of 18 amino acids. The germline V gene encodes CDR1 SGDLS and CDR2 YYNGEE. This chain's CDR3 is CASSVAKGAGGLDNEQFF. The CDR3 bases are TGTGCCAGCAGCGTAGCTAAGGGGGCGGGAGGGCTCGACAATGAGCAGTTCTTC.

The chain joins TRBV7-2 to TRBJ2-5, with 8 bases aligning to TRBD2. CDR1 and CDR2 from the germline V gene are SGHTA and FQGNSA. There are 17 residues in the CDR3. The V gene end was trimmed by 5 bases and the J gene end by 5 bases; junction bases not matched to a gene: 16. The chain's CDR3 is CASSPLRGAGEGETQYF. The DNA of the CDR3 is TGTGCCAGCAGCCCGCTTCGGGGAGCGGGAGAAGGTGAGACCCAGTACTTC.

The gene calls are TRBV13 and TRBJ2-7; D possibly corresponds to TRBD2 (5 bases). V lost 11 bases and J lost 3, with 14 bases in between. The CDR3 length is 12 residues. CDR1 PRHDT and CDR2 FYEKMQ come from the germline V gene (reference sequence). CDR3 in amino acids: CAVGGSGYEQYF. The CDR3 coding sequence is TGTGCCGTCGGAGGCTCCGGCTACGAGCAGTACTTC. Combining the CDR3 with reference TRBV13 and TRBJ2-7 gives the whole variable domain AAGVIQSPRHLIKEKRETATLKCYPIPRHDTVYWYQQGPGQDPQFLISFYEKMQSDKGSIPDRFSAQQFSDYHSELNMSSLELGDSALYFCAVGGSGYEQYFGPGTRLTVT.

The V and J genes are TRBV2 and TRBJ2-7; 10 nucleotides agree with TRBD2. Germline V CDR1 and CDR2: SNHLY, FYNNEI. The CDR3 length is 15 residues. V shed 5 bases, J shed 2 bases, and the junction held 6 bases outside the gene matches. CDR3 in amino acids: CASSSSGSRTYEQYF. CDR3 in DNA: TGTGCCAGCAGTTCTAGCGGGAGTCGTACCTACGAGCAGTACTTC.

J is TRBJ2-1 and V is TRBV6-2 or TRBV6-3; 8 positions match TRBD2. The germline CDR1 and CDR2 sequences are MNHEY and SVGEGT. Losses at the gene ends were 5 bases for V and 8 bases for J; bases not matched to a gene: 14. CDR3 length equals 16 residues. The CDR3 here is CASSQGLAREDHEQFF. In nucleotides, the CDR3 is TGTGCCAGCAGTCAAGGACTAGCCCGGGAGGACCATGAGCAGTTCTTC.

This clone turned up a few times. The chain is built from TRBV28 and TRBJ2-1; 10 bases agree with TRBD2. This CDR3 comprises 16 residues. Per the germline V gene, CDR1 is MDHEN and CDR2 is SYDVKM. Germline trimming cut 8 bases from V and 0 bases from J; bases unmatched to any gene: 7. Here the CDR3 reads CASGASGSYSYNEQFF. In DNA form, the CDR3 reads TGTGCCAGCGGGGCTAGCGGGAGTTACTCCTACAATGAGCAGTTCTTC.

The chain combines TRBV20-1 with TRBJ2-7; weak D call: TRBD1 (6 bases). Germline values: CDR1 DFQATT, CDR2 SNEGSKA (reference sequence). CDR3 length: 11 residues. In DNA, the CDR3 is TGCAGCGGGACAAATATGTACGAGCAGTACTTC. This gives the protein CSGTNMYEQYF.

The gene calls are TRBV9 and TRBJ2-2, with D perhaps TRBD1 (8 bases). Germline V gene data show CDR1 as SGDLS and CDR2 as YYNGEE. The CDR3 runs to 17 residues. The germline V and J ends were trimmed by 0 bases and 5 bases, with 17 bases remaining between them. CDR3 nucleotide sequence: TGTGCCAGCAGCGTAGCCCTCGACAGGGGAGGGACCGGGGAGCTGTTTTTT. Protein: CASSVALDRGGTGELFF.

This rearrangement joins TRBV7-6 to TRBJ2-7; the D is unclear. The CDR3 is 12 residues long. Per the germline V gene, CDR1 is SGHVS and CDR2 is FNYEAQ. The V end lost 0 bases, the J end lost 6 bases, and 6 bases lay between the germline ends. For the CDR3, the DNA is TGTGCCAGCAGCTTAGCGGGCTTCGAGCAGTACTTC. This encodes CASSLAGFEQYF.

This clone was observed once. This rearrangement joins TRBV7-8 to TRBJ1-5; tentative D call: TRBD1 (6 bases). V gave up 5 bases and J gave up 2 bases, with 22 bases separating them. Germline V gives CDR1 SGHVS, CDR2 FQNEAQ. This CDR3 is 18 amino acids long. The CDR3 DNA sequence: TGTGCCAGCAGCCCATCTCCGGGGGGGCTATGGGGCAATCAGCCCCAGCATTTT. Translation gives CASSPSPGGLWGNQPQHF.

V is TRBV19 and J is TRBJ2-7, with D perhaps TRBD1 (5 bases). Germline V gene lookup returns CDR1 LNHDA and CDR2 SQIVND (reference sequence). Deletions cut 3 bases from V and 3 bases from J, with 12 bases between. There are 14 residues in the CDR3. CDR3 sequence reads: CASSISRVVYEQYF. The CDR3 DNA reads TGTGCCAGTAGTATTTCCAGGGTCGTCTACGAGCAGTACTTC.

The chain joins TRBV7-2 to TRBJ1-1; D ambiguous. Germline V gives CDR1 SGHTA, CDR2 FQGNSA. V was pared by 5 bases and J by 1 base, with 8 bases between. The CDR3 is made up of 13 amino acids. CDR3 protein: CASSREQNTEAFF. As DNA, the CDR3 is TGTGCCAGCAGCAGGGAGCAGAACACTGAAGCTTTCTTT.

This chain uses TRBV6-5 with TRBJ2-3; 8 bases map to TRBD1. With V trimmed by 6 bases and J by 2 bases, 7 bases remained unmatched. Germline V lookup: CDR1 MNHEY, CDR2 SVGAGI. The CDR3 loop spans 15 amino acids. The CDR3 nucleotides are TGTGCCAGCAGCCCGGGACAGGCCCTCACAGATACGCAGTATTTT. Protein sequence: CASSPGQALTDTQYF.

This clone was seen only a few times. This chain joins TRBV6-6 and TRBJ2-4, with 11 bases fitting TRBD2. CDR1 and CDR2 from the germline V gene are MNHNY and SVGAGI (reference sequence). The CDR3 is 15 residues long. With V trimmed by 10 bases and J by 0 bases, 5 bases remained unmatched. Here the CDR3 reads CATALAGEAKNIQYF. Here the CDR3 DNA reads TGTGCCACGGCACTAGCGGGAGAAGCCAAAAACATTCAGTACTTC.

This sequence joins TRBV4-2 and TRBJ2-4, with TRBD2 identical over 13 bases. With 4 bases clipped from V and 0 bases from J, the junction kept 9 bases outside the gene matches. Germline loops: CDR1 LGHNA, CDR2 YNFKEQ. This CDR3 spans 19 amino acids. The CDR3 coding sequence is TGTGCCAGCAGCCCCGGACTAGCGGGGGTACTACCAGCCAAAAACATTCAGTACTTC. Translation: CASSPGLAGVLPAKNIQYF.

The gene calls are TRBV11-1 and TRBJ2-7; 10 nucleotides agree with TRBD1. Germline V gene data show CDR1 as SGHAT and CDR2 as FQDESV (reference sequence). Losses at the gene ends were 2 bases for V and 7 bases for J; bases not matched to a gene: 8. The CDR3 contains 15 residues. CDR3: CASSLIPGQGNEQYF. In DNA, the CDR3 is TGTGCCAGCAGCTTAATTCCGGGACAGGGGAATGAGCAGTACTTC.

The table lists this clone with a count of one. The genes are TRBV6-1 and TRBJ1-6; D remains ambiguous. Germline V CDR1 and CDR2: MNHNS, SASEGT. This CDR3 region has 13 residues. The V end was cut by 1 base, the J end by 10 bases, with 8 bases between. The CDR3 nucleotides read TGTGCCAGCAGTGAAGTGGGAGGGTCACCCCTCCACTTT. This codes for CASSEVGGSPLHF.

This clone has just a few counts. This chain uses TRBV9 with TRBJ2-1, with 7 bases lining up with TRBD2. Germline V lookup: CDR1 SGDLS, CDR2 YYNGEE. V trimming: 4 bases; J trimming: 0 bases; junction bases outside the gene matches: 7. This CDR3 region has 16 residues. The DNA for the CDR3 is TGTGCCAGCAGCCTAAGACTAGCCTCCTCCTACAATGAGCAGTTCTTC. Residues: CASSLRLASSYNEQFF.

The chain couples TRBV9 to TRBJ2-1; D remains ambiguous. Looked up from germline, CDR1 is SGDLS and CDR2 is YYNGEE. This CDR3 is built from 15 residues. V was shortened by 0 bases and J by 0 bases, with 7 bases between the two germline ends. For the CDR3, the DNA is TGTGCCAGCAGCGTAGGGCTCCTCTCCTACAATGAGCAGTTCTTC. Translating it yields CASSVGLLSYNEQFF.

The chain has TRBV30 and TRBJ1-2; D not resolved. The CDR3 is made up of 15 amino acids. The germline V and J ends were trimmed by 6 bases and 3 bases, with 20 bases remaining between them. The germline V gene encodes CDR1 GTSNPN and CDR2 SVGIG (reference sequence). The CDR3: CACPRSGVYDYGYTF. DNA of the CDR3: TGTGCCTGCCCCAGATCCGGGGTCTATGACTATGGCTACACCTTC.

V usage is TRBV7-9 and J usage is TRBJ1-1; TRBD1 agrees at 7 bases. The V gene's germline CDR1 is SEHNR and CDR2 FQNEAQ (reference sequence). The CDR3 contains 12 residues. Trimming took 5 bases from V and 9 from J; bases not matched to a gene: 6. CDR3 protein: CASSDWTGQAFF. CDR3 in DNA: TGTGCCAGCAGCGACTGGACAGGCCAAGCTTTCTTT.

The gene calls are TRBV5-1 and TRBJ2-3, with TRBD2 identical over 7 bases. Germline-derived CDR1 and CDR2 are SGHRS and YFSETQ. The length of the CDR3 is 15 residues. V was clipped by 0 bases and J by 6 bases; unmatched bases: 7. CDR3 sequence reads: CASSLETSRPDTQYF. The CDR3 DNA reads TGCGCCAGCAGCTTGGAGACTAGCAGGCCGGATACGCAGTATTTT.